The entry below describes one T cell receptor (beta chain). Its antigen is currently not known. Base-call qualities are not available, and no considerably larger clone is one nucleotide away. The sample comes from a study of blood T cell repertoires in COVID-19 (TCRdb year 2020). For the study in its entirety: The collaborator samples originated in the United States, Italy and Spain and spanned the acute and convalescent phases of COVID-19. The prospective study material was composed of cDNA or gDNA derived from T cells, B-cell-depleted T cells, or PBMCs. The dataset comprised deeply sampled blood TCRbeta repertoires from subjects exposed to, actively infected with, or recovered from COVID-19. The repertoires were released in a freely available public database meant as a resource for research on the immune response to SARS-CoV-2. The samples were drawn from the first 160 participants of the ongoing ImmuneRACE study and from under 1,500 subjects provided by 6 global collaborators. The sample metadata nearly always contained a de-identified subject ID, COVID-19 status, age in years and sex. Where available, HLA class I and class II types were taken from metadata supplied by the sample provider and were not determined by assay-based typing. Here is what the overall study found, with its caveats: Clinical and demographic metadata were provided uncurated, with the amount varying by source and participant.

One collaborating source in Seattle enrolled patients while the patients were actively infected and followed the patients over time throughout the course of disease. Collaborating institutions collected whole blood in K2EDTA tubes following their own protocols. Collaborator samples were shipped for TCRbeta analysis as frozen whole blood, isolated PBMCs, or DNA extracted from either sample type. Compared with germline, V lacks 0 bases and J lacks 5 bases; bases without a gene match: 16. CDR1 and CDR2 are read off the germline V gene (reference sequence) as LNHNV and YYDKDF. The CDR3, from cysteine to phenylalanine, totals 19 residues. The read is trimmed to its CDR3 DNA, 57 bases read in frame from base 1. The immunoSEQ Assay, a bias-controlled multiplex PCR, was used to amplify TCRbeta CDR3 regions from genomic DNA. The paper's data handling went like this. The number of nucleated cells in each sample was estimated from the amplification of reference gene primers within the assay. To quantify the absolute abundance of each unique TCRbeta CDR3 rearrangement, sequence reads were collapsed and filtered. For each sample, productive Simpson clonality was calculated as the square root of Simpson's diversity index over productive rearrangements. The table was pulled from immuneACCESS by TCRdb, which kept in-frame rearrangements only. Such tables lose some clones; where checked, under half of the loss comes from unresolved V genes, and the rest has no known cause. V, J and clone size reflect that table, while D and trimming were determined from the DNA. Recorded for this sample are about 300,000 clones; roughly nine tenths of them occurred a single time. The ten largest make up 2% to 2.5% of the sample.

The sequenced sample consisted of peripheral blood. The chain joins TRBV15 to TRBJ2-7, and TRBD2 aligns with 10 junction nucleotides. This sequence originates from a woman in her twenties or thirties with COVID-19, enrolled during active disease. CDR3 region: CATSRDLSGRPPLSHEQYF. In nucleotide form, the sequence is TGTGCCACCAGCAGAGATCTTAGCGGGAGGCCACCATTATCCCACGAGCAGTACTTC.